The 22 T cell receptor beta chains below all came from one sample that was sequenced in a study of OX40 agonist ivuxolimab in advanced cancers. Repertoires were generated with immunoSEQ multiplex PCR, while TCRdb's copy carries only in-frame clones and drops some. The data show around 80,000 clones, with about 81% seen just once and around 6.6% held by the top ten. The sequencing here drew on CD4+ or CD8+ T cells sorted from blood, taken in a trial of the OX40 agonist ivuxolimab. The receptors here all came from an adult with an advanced solid tumor such as melanoma, head and neck, liver or kidney cancer.

The J gene is TRBJ1-1, the V gene TRBV27; no clear D gene. Trimming shortened V by 3 bases and J by 3 bases, and 8 bases separated the two germline ends. The CDR3 covers 13 residues. The germline gives CDR1 MNHEY, CDR2 SMNVEV (reference sequence). This chain's CDR3 is CASSFSPDTEAFF. The DNA of the CDR3 is TGTGCCAGCAGTTTTTCCCCGGACACTGAAGCTTTCTTT.

The chain recombines TRBV5-1 with TRBJ1-1, with D uncertain. The CDR3 totals 13 residues. Trimming removed 3 bases at V and 6 bases at J, with 12 bases between. Germline V lookup: CDR1 SGHRS, CDR2 YFSETQ. This CDR3 reads CASSWAGGSEAFF. CDR3 bases: TGCGCCAGCAGCTGGGCGGGAGGATCTGAAGCTTTCTTT.

This clone was recorded only once. The V and J genes are TRBV7-9 and TRBJ1-4, with TRBD1 identical over 7 bases. J gave up 1 base and V 4 bases, and 3 bases lay outside the gene matches. The V gene's germline CDR1 is SEHNR and CDR2 FQNEAQ (reference sequence). The CDR3 is made up of 15 amino acids. The CDR3 nucleotides read TGTGCCAGCAGCTACAACAGGGGAACTAATGAAAAACTGTTTTTT. Protein sequence: CASSYNRGTNEKLFF.

The chain links TRBV28 to TRBJ2-3; no reliable D call. Per the germline V gene, CDR1 is MDHEN and CDR2 is SYDVKM. V gave up 6 bases and J gave up 1 base, with 11 bases separating them. This CDR3 comprises 14 residues. In nucleotides, the CDR3 is TGTGCCAGCAGGGACGTTACGGGCACAGATACGCAGTATTTT. Translation: CASRDVTGTDTQYF.

This chain links TRBV9 with TRBJ2-3; TRBD1 or TRBD2 may be the D gene (5 bases each). CDR3 size: 15 residues. CDR1 is SGDLS, CDR2 YYNGEE, per germline. Trimming stripped 2 bases from V and 0 bases from J, with 10 bases between. In DNA, the CDR3 is TGTGCCAGCAGCGTGGGGGTCGAAAGCACAGATACGCAGTATTTT. It codes for CASSVGVESTDTQYF.

The J gene is TRBJ1-1, the V gene TRBV7-9; D call uncertain. Trimming took 5 bases from V and 5 from J, leaving 15 bases between them. CDR1 SEHNR and CDR2 FQNEAQ come from the germline V gene (reference sequence). CDR3 length: 14 amino acids. CDR3 sequence (DNA): TGTGCCAGCAGCACATTCCGGGGATGGACTGAAGCTTTCTTT. Translation gives CASSTFRGWTEAFF.

V gene TRBV6-4 combines with J gene TRBJ2-3; 8 nucleotides match TRBD2. This CDR3 is 15 amino acids long. Germline CDR1 and CDR2: MRHNA and SNTAGT. The trim removed 6 bases at V and 1 base at J, leaving 6 bases unmatched. CDR3 region: CASSSSGGGTDTQYF. Here the CDR3 DNA reads TGTGCCAGCAGCAGCTCCGGGGGGGGCACAGATACGCAGTATTTT.

The CDR3 bases are TGTGCCAGCAGCGCCCAGGGTTTGGTTCGGTCCGGGGAGCTGTTTTTT. This codes for CASSAQGLVRSGELFF. The genes are TRBV7-8 and TRBJ2-2; a weak D match, TRBD1 (5 bases). Trimming took off 5 bases at V and 6 bases at J, with 19 bases between the two ends. The V gene's germline CDR1 is SGHVS and CDR2 FQNEAQ. This CDR3 region has 16 residues.

The rearrangement uses TRBV10-3 and TRBJ2-6; D not certain. The CDR3 extends over 15 amino acids. Trimming cost V 0 bases and J 3 bases, with 6 bases left between them. Looked up from germline, CDR1 is ENHRY and CDR2 is SYGVKD. CDR3 protein: CAISESVVGANVLTF. The DNA for the CDR3 is TGTGCCATCAGTGAGTCGGTCGTTGGGGCCAACGTCCTGACTTTC.

V usage is TRBV9 and J usage is TRBJ1-5; TRBD1 aligns across 7 bases. Germline CDR1 SGDLS, CDR2 YYNGEE. This CDR3 region has 19 residues. With V trimmed by 3 bases and J by 5 bases, 20 bases remained unmatched. CDR3 loop: CASSAERGGQEEGDQPQHF. DNA of the CDR3: TGTGCCAGCAGCGCCGAAAGGGGCGGACAGGAGGAAGGGGATCAGCCCCAGCATTTT.

The chain joins TRBV29-1 to TRBJ2-5; weak D call: TRBD2 (5 bases). V lost 6 bases to trimming and J lost 4 bases, with 18 bases between them. This CDR3 region has 14 residues. Germline-derived CDR1 and CDR2 are SQVTM and ANQGSEA. The CDR3 nucleotides are TGCAGCGTGATTATACTAGGACGAGGAGAGACCCAGTACTTC. It encodes CSVIILGRGETQYF.

The CDR3, as DNA: TGTGCCACCAGCAGTCCGGGACTCCTATACGAGCAGTACGTC. Encoded protein: CATSSPGLLYEQYV. The chain uses TRBV15 and TRBJ2-7, with a possible D match to TRBD2 (6 bases). This CDR3 contains 14 residues. In germline, CDR1 is LNHNV, CDR2 YYDKDF (reference sequence). V was clipped by 3 bases and J by 4 bases, with 13 bases between them.

The chain couples TRBV5-6 to TRBJ2-7; tentative D call: TRBD1 (6 bases). Deletions cut 0 bases from V and 3 bases from J, with 7 bases between. CDR1 and CDR2 (germline): SGHDT, YYEEEE. The CDR3 is 13 amino acids. The CDR3 here is CASSLEDSYEQYV. The CDR3 DNA is TGTGCCAGCAGCTTGGAGGACAGCTACGAGCAGTACGTC.

The chain employs TRBV2 and TRBJ2-1, with a tentative D call TRBD2 (5 bases). This CDR3 comprises 14 residues. The germline CDR1 and CDR2 sequences are SNHLY and FYNNEI. The V end was cut by 7 bases, the J end by 6 bases, with 16 bases between. CDR3 loop: CASIYQGGSNEQFF. The DNA of the CDR3 is TGTGCCAGCATCTATCAAGGAGGAAGCAATGAGCAGTTCTTC.

This clone appeared a single time. This sequence joins TRBV5-8 and TRBJ2-1; TRBD1 matches 9 bases. The J segment lost 4 bases and the V segment lost 3 bases, leaving 5 bases of the junction unmatched. Per germline, CDR1 SGHTS and CDR2 YDEGEE. The CDR3 length is 15 residues. The CDR3 protein is CASSSGTGTYNEQFF. The DNA of the CDR3 is TGTGCCAGCAGCTCCGGGACAGGGACTTACAATGAGCAGTTCTTC.

The chain has TRBV21-1 and TRBJ2-3. TRBV21-1 is a documented pseudogene. The CDR3 loop spans 16 amino acids. For the CDR3, the DNA is TGTGCCAGCAGCAAAGATTTGGGATGGCGCACAGATACGCAGTATTTT. Residues: CASSKDLGWRTDTQYF.

The chain combines TRBV27 with TRBJ2-5; D gene ambiguous. The germline CDR1 and CDR2 sequences are MNHEY and SMNVEV (reference sequence). The CDR3 extends over 12 amino acids. Trimming shortened V by 7 bases and J by 7 bases, and 13 bases separated the two germline ends. The CDR3 region has the DNA TGTGCCAGCACAGACTGGGTTGGGACCCAGTACTTC. Translating gives CASTDWVGTQYF.

The genes are TRBV5-1 and TRBJ2-7; either TRBD1 or TRBD2 may supply D (7 bases each). CDR1 is SGHRS, CDR2 YFSETQ, per germline. The CDR3 sequence is 16 residues long. The V and J ends lost 4 bases and 3 bases respectively, with 20 bases between them. The chain's CDR3 is CASSPTGGTDLYEQYF. DNA for the CDR3: TGCGCCAGCAGCCCGACCGGGGGGACAGATCTCTACGAGCAGTACTTC.

This clone occurred once. The V and J genes are TRBV6-1 and TRBJ1-1; TRBD1 might be the D (5 bases). CDR1 is MNHNS and CDR2 is SASEGT in the germline V gene. This CDR3 spans 17 amino acids. The ends were cut back, 3 bases at V and 8 bases at J, with 25 bases in the middle. CDR3 sequence (DNA): TGTGCCAGCAGTGAGTCGAGACGCGGGGGGTCATCGATCGAAGCTTTCTTT. Amino acid sequence: CASSESRRGGSSIEAFF.

The chain couples TRBV9 to TRBJ2-4; perhaps TRBD1 as D (5 bases). The CDR3 spans 15 residues. Germline V gene lookup returns CDR1 SGDLS and CDR2 YYNGEE. V lost 0 bases, J lost 4 bases, and 11 bases lay in between. CDR3 nucleotide sequence: TGTGCCAGCAGCGTAGAAGGACACCCAAAAAACATTCAGTACTTC. Encoded protein: CASSVEGHPKNIQYF.

The chain employs TRBV27 and TRBJ2-1; D gene ambiguous. CDR3 length: 13 residues. V gave up 3 bases and J gave up 7 bases, with 10 bases separating them. The germline V gene has CDR1 MNHEY and CDR2 SMNVEV (reference sequence). CDR3 bases: TGTGCCAGCAGTTTTTCCGGTGTTAATGAGCAGTTCTTC. Translation gives CASSFSGVNEQFF.

This chain joins TRBV4-2 and TRBJ2-1, with 8 bases lining up with TRBD2. This CDR3 region has 15 residues. In germline, CDR1 is LGHNA, CDR2 YNFKEQ. The junction had 4 bases not matched to a gene; V was cut back by 0 bases and J by 6 bases. DNA of the CDR3: TGTGCCAGCAGCCAAGATGTCAGCGGGAGCAATGAGCAGTTCTTC. Residues: CASSQDVSGSNEQFF.